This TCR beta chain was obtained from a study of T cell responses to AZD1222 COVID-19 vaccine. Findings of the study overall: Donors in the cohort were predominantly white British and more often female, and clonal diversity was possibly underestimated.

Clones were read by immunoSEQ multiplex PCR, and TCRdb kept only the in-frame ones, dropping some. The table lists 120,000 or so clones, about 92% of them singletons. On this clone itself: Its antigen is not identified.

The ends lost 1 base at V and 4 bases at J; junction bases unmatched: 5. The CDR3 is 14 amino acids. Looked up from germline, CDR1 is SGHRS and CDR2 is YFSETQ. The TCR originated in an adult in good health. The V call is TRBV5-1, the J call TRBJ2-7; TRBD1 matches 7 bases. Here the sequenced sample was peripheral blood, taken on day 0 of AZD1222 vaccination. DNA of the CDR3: TGCGCCAGCAGCTTGTCAGGGGACAGTTACGAGCAGTACTTC. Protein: CASSLSGDSYEQYF.